These 30 T cell receptor beta chains share one sample of origin, sequenced in a study of OX40 agonist ivuxolimab in advanced cancers. Libraries were prepared by immunoSEQ multiplex PCR; TCRdb keeps only in-frame clonotypes and omits some of them. This table holds roughly 79,000 clones, 80% to 95% found once. Sample: CD4+ or CD8+ T cells sorted from blood, taken in a trial of the OX40 agonist ivuxolimab. The receptors derive from an adult with an advanced solid tumor such as melanoma, head and neck, liver or kidney cancer.

The chain joins TRBV11-3 to TRBJ2-5; no definite D call. TRBJ2-7 matches the DNA end more closely, so the J call is doubtful. This CDR3 is 15 amino acids long. The V gene's germline CDR1 is SGHNT and CDR2 YENEEA. For the CDR3, the DNA is TGTGCCAGCAGCTTAAGATCTCTACAGAGCGACGAGCAGTACTTC. It translates to CASSLRSLQSDEQYF.

V gene TRBV13 combines with J gene TRBJ2-1, with D hard to call. The length of the CDR3 is 15 residues. V gave up 2 bases and J gave up 9 bases, with 17 bases separating them. Germline V CDR1 and CDR2: PRHDT, FYEKMQ (reference sequence). CDR3 nucleotides: TGTGCCAGCAGCTTACAGCCACTACCCGGCGGTGAGCAGTTCTTC. Encoded protein: CASSLQPLPGGEQFF.

This clone was observed once. As DNA, the CDR3 is TGTGCCAGCAGCTACCTAGCGGGGGGGCCGATTTACAATGAGCAGTTCTTC. Its protein product is CASSYLAGGPIYNEQFF. This rearrangement joins TRBV7-9 to TRBJ2-1, with 12 bases fitting TRBD2. CDR1 and CDR2 (germline): SEHNR, FQNEAQ (reference sequence). V shed 4 bases, J shed 4 bases, and the junction held 8 bases outside the gene matches. The CDR3 covers 17 residues. Variable domain in full (rest from reference TRBV7-9 and TRBJ2-1): DTGVSQNPRHKITKRGQNVTFRCDPISEHNRLYWYRQTLGQGPEFLTYFQNEAQLEKSRLLSDRFSAERPKGSFSTLEIQRTEQGDSAMYLCASSYLAGGPIYNEQFFGPGTRLTVL.

This chain joins TRBV9 and TRBJ2-1, with TRBD1 as a possible D gene (7 bases). Trimming removed 4 bases from V and 7 bases from J, with 9 bases in between. CDR1 SGDLS and CDR2 YYNGEE come from the germline V gene. The CDR3 is 12 amino acids. In DNA form, the CDR3 reads TGTGCCAGCAGCTCAGGGGGGAATGAGCAGTTCTTC. Translation: CASSSGGNEQFF. Complete variable domain (other parts from reference TRBV9 and TRBJ2-1): DSGVTQTPKHLITATGQRVTLRCSPRSGDLSVYWYQQSLDQGLQFLIQYYNGEERAKGNILERFSAQQFPDLHSELNLSSLELGDSALYFCASSSGGNEQFFGPGTRLTVL.

The chain carries TRBV6-1 and TRBJ1-1; D is uncertain. Germline lookup yields CDR1 MNHNS and CDR2 SASEGT. The V end was cut by 3 bases, the J end by 2 bases, with 10 bases between. The CDR3 contains 14 residues. The CDR3 here is CASSERGDNTEAFF. The CDR3 nucleotides read TGTGCCAGCAGTGAGAGAGGAGACAACACTGAAGCTTTCTTT.

The V call is TRBV7-3, the J call TRBJ2-1; tentative D call: TRBD2 (6 bases). This CDR3 region has 15 residues. V was pared by 4 bases and J by 0 bases, with 10 bases between. CDR1 and CDR2 (germline): SGHTA, FQGTGA. CDR3 nucleotides: TGTGCCAGCAGCTGGGACTGGGTCTCCTACAATGAGCAGTTCTTC. Translated, it gives CASSWDWVSYNEQFF.

The V gene is TRBV10-1, the J gene TRBJ2-1; D gene ambiguous. The ends were cut back, 9 bases at V and 5 bases at J, with 5 bases in the middle. In germline, CDR1 is WNHNN, CDR2 SYGVQD (reference sequence). This CDR3 is built from 10 residues. CDR3 in DNA: TGCGCCAGGAACGACAATGAGCAGTTCTTC. This translates into CARNDNEQFF.

This clone appeared once. The chain has TRBV7-9 and TRBJ2-5; D not certain. Germline V gene lookup returns CDR1 SEHNR and CDR2 FQNEAQ (reference sequence). This CDR3 comprises 14 residues. V lost 4 bases and J 1 base, leaving 10 bases between the germline ends. Here the CDR3 reads CASSSPDFQETQYF. The CDR3 bases are TGTGCCAGCAGCTCGCCCGACTTCCAAGAGACCCAGTACTTC.

The CDR3: CASSKVVGGRAEAFF. The DNA for the CDR3 is TGTGCCAGCAGCAAAGTCGTCGGGGGGCGCGCTGAAGCTTTCTTT. V usage is TRBV21-1 and J usage is TRBJ1-1. TRBV21-1 is a listed pseudogene. The CDR3 covers 15 residues.

The V gene is TRBV4-1, the J gene TRBJ2-7; D is possibly TRBD1 (6 bases). The germline V gene has CDR1 MGHRA and CDR2 YSYEKL. With 3 bases removed from V and 3 bases from J, the gap between germline ends came to 18 bases. The CDR3 contains 16 residues. The CDR3 bases are TGCGCCAGCAGCCAGCGCATGGCAGGGGAAGACTACGAGCAGTACTTC. It encodes CASSQRMAGEDYEQYF.

V usage is TRBV5-1 and J usage is TRBJ1-2, with 7 bases matching TRBD1. V trimming: 5 bases; J trimming: 5 bases; junction bases outside the gene matches: 9. The CDR3 covers 14 residues. The germline V gene encodes CDR1 SGHRS and CDR2 YFSETQ. The CDR3 nucleotides read TGCGCCAGCAGGAGAACAGGGGAGGAGTATGGCTACACCTTC. This translates into CASRRTGEEYGYTF.

The rearrangement joins TRBV2 to TRBJ1-1, with TRBD1 identical over 10 bases. The CDR3 covers 16 residues. The ends lost 5 bases at V and 0 bases at J; junction bases unmatched: 6. The germline V gene has CDR1 SNHLY and CDR2 FYNNEI. This CDR3 reads CASSQTGGGMNTEAFF. The CDR3 DNA sequence: TGTGCCAGCAGTCAGACAGGGGGCGGTATGAACACTGAAGCTTTCTTT.

The DNA of the CDR3 is TGTGCCAGCAGTGACGGCACGGAGATCTATGGCTACACCTTC. Protein: CASSDGTEIYGYTF. J is TRBJ1-2 and V is TRBV2; D remains ambiguous. Trimming took off 3 bases at V and 4 bases at J, with 12 bases between the two ends. The germline V gene encodes CDR1 SNHLY and CDR2 FYNNEI. The CDR3 is 14 residues long.

The J gene is TRBJ1-4, the V gene TRBV7-2, with D possibly matching TRBD1 (6 bases). The CDR3 consists of 16 residues. The V and J ends lost 5 bases and 3 bases respectively, with 16 bases between them. Per germline, CDR1 SGHTA and CDR2 FQGNSA. CDR3 sequence (DNA): TGTGCCAGCAGCACCGAGACAGGTCCTCCTAATGAAAAACTGTTTTTT. This codes for CASSTETGPPNEKLFF. The full variable domain, with the rest looked up from reference TRBV7-2 and TRBJ1-4, is GAGVSQSPSNKVTEKGKDVELRCDPISGHTALYWYRQSLGQGLEFLIYFQGNSAPDKSGLPSDRFSAERTGGSVSTLTIQRTQQEDSAVYLCASSTETGPPNEKLFFGSGTQLSVL.

The genes are TRBV29-1 and TRBJ2-7; D possibly uses TRBD1 or TRBD2 (7 bases each). Trimming shortened V by 7 bases and J by 3 bases, and 19 bases separated the two germline ends. This CDR3 is 14 amino acids long. In germline, CDR1 is SQVTM, CDR2 ANQGSEA. The CDR3 sequence is CSAKTGRELYEQYF. Here the CDR3 DNA reads TGCAGCGCAAAGACAGGGAGGGAACTCTACGAGCAGTACTTC.

V gene TRBV19 combines with J gene TRBJ1-1; 8 nucleotides match TRBD1. CDR1 is LNHDA, CDR2 SQIVND, per germline (reference sequence). J gave up 4 bases and V 11 bases, and 15 bases lay outside the gene matches. The CDR3 is 15 amino acids. This CDR3 is CASTPGGSGGTEAFF. CDR3 nucleotides: TGTGCCTCCACACCAGGGGGCTCAGGAGGCACTGAAGCTTTCTTT.

The chain uses TRBV18 and TRBJ1-1, with 9 bases identical to TRBD1. Germline CDR1 reads KGHSH; CDR2 reads LQKENI. The CDR3 extends over 17 amino acids. J lost 1 base, V lost 3 bases, and 9 bases had no gene match. CDR3 DNA sequence: TGTGCCAGCTCACCGTTAGACTGGACAGGGGCGAACACTGAAGCTTTCTTT. Its protein product is CASSPLDWTGANTEAFF.

V is TRBV7-9 and J is TRBJ2-2, with TRBD2 matching over 12 bases. Looked up from germline, CDR1 is SEHNR and CDR2 is FQNEAQ (reference sequence). V shed 4 bases and J 4 bases; nucleotides not matched to a gene: 4. The CDR3 is 16 residues long. The CDR3 sequence: CASSSTSGGRTGELFF. The CDR3, as DNA: TGTGCCAGCAGCTCAACTAGCGGGGGGCGCACCGGGGAGCTGTTTTTT.

The CDR3 sequence: CASSLQRGYEQYF. DNA of the CDR3: TGTGCCAGCAGCTTACAACGGGGGTACGAGCAGTACTTC. The chain combines TRBV7-6 with TRBJ2-7; D is possibly TRBD2 (6 bases). The germline V and J ends were trimmed by 2 bases and 4 bases, with 9 bases remaining between them. The CDR3 consists of 13 residues. Germline V CDR1 and CDR2: SGHVS, FNYEAQ.

The CDR3 DNA reads as TGTGCCATCAGTGACGGGCGGGGGAACACCGGGGAGCTGTTTTTT. Translating it yields CAISDGRGNTGELFF. This chain uses TRBV10-3 with TRBJ2-2, with D possibly TRBD2 on 6 matching bases. Trimming took off 3 bases at V and 1 base at J, with 9 bases between the two ends. The CDR3 spans 15 residues. Germline-derived CDR1 and CDR2 are ENHRY and SYGVKD.

This clone was counted only a few times. J is TRBJ1-5 and V is TRBV7-9, with no clear D. The germline V and J ends were trimmed by 1 base and 4 bases, with 5 bases remaining between them. CDR3 length equals 13 residues. Germline-derived CDR1 and CDR2 are SEHNR and FQNEAQ (reference sequence). The CDR3 reads CASSLDRNQPQHF. For the CDR3, the DNA is TGTGCCAGCAGCTTAGATAGGAATCAGCCCCAGCATTTT. Together with reference TRBV7-9 and TRBJ1-5, the CDR3 gives the full variable domain: DTGVSQNPRHKITKRGQNVTFRCDPISEHNRLYWYRQTLGQGPEFLTYFQNEAQLEKSRLLSDRFSAERPKGSFSTLEIQRTEQGDSAMYLCASSLDRNQPQHFGDGTRLSIL.

V usage is TRBV7-6 and J usage is TRBJ2-2; 14 bases fit TRBD2. CDR1 SGHVS and CDR2 FNYEAQ come from the germline V gene. The V and J ends lost 4 bases and 7 bases, in that order; junction bases with no gene match: 2. CDR3 length equals 15 residues. The CDR3 loop is CASSSGLAGVGELFF. The CDR3 nucleotides read TGTGCCAGCAGCTCGGGACTAGCGGGGGTCGGGGAGCTGTTTTTT.

This chain's CDR3 is CASRGIFGGLGDTQYF. The CDR3 DNA follows: TGTGCCAGCAGGGGAATCTTCGGGGGGCTGGGAGATACGCAGTATTTT. The chain uses TRBV27 and TRBJ2-3, with a possible D match to TRBD2 (7 bases). Deletions cut 6 bases from V and 5 bases from J, with 21 bases between. The CDR3 extends over 16 amino acids. Germline V gene sequence: CDR1 MNHEY, CDR2 SMNVEV (reference sequence).

The V call is TRBV5-8, the J call TRBJ1-1; D is uncertain. With 0 bases removed from V and 3 bases from J, the gap between germline ends came to 6 bases. The CDR3 covers 13 residues. Germline assignment: CDR1 SGHTS and CDR2 YDEGEE. The CDR3 loop is CASSLVGYTEAFF. The CDR3 DNA sequence: TGTGCCAGCAGCTTGGTTGGTTACACTGAAGCTTTCTTT.

The chain combines TRBV19 with TRBJ2-1; TRBD2 agrees at 8 bases. The CDR3 covers 15 residues. Germline-derived CDR1 and CDR2 are LNHDA and SQIVND (reference sequence). The ends lost 2 bases at V and 8 bases at J; junction bases unmatched: 8. The CDR3 bases are TGTGCCAGTAGTATATTAGGCGGGGGGACCGATGAGCAGTTCTTC. It translates to CASSILGGGTDEQFF.

This clone was recorded a few times. The chain recombines TRBV6-4 with TRBJ2-4; D uncertain. Trimming removed 9 bases from V and 0 bases from J, with 9 bases in between. The CDR3 length is 13 residues. Germline assignment: CDR1 MRHNA and CDR2 SNTAGT. The CDR3 reads CARLWIAKNIQYF. In nucleotides, the CDR3 is TGTGCCAGACTGTGGATAGCCAAAAACATTCAGTACTTC.

The V and J genes are TRBV7-2 and TRBJ2-6; TRBD1 matches at 7 bases. CDR3 size: 19 residues. V shed 3 bases, J shed 0 bases, and the junction held 11 bases outside the gene matches. CDR1 and CDR2 (germline): SGHTA, FQGNSA. CDR3: CASSLDRTGHSSGANVLTF. The DNA of the CDR3 is TGTGCCAGCAGCTTGGACCGGACAGGCCACTCCTCTGGGGCCAACGTCCTGACTTTC. Complete variable domain (other parts from reference TRBV7-2 and TRBJ2-6): GAGVSQSPSNKVTEKGKDVELRCDPISGHTALYWYRQSLGQGLEFLIYFQGNSAPDKSGLPSDRFSAERTGGSVSTLTIQRTQQEDSAVYLCASSLDRTGHSSGANVLTFGAGSRLTVL.

The chain links TRBV19 to TRBJ1-3; D not certain. There are 15 residues in the CDR3. Germline lookup yields CDR1 LNHDA and CDR2 SQIVND (reference sequence). V shed 2 bases and J shed 0 bases, with 8 bases lying between them. CDR3 sequence (DNA): TGTGCCAGTAGTATATCGGATTCCTCTGGAAACACCATATATTTT. Encoded protein: CASSISDSSGNTIYF.

The V call is TRBV7-2, the J call TRBJ2-7; D perhaps matches TRBD1 (6 bases). Per the germline V gene, CDR1 is SGHTA and CDR2 is FQGNSA. The ends were cut back, 2 bases at V and 2 bases at J, with 10 bases in the middle. This CDR3 contains 14 residues. The CDR3 DNA follows: TGTGCCAGCAGCTTACTGCAGGGGACCTACGAGCAGTACTTC. This encodes CASSLLQGTYEQYF.

The chain combines TRBV6-1 with TRBJ1-2; 8 bases align to TRBD1. V shed 2 bases and J 3 bases; nucleotides not matched to a gene: 8. CDR3 length: 16 amino acids. The V gene's germline CDR1 is MNHNS and CDR2 SASEGT. CDR3 sequence: CASSEQQGAGHYGYTF. The CDR3 DNA reads as TGTGCCAGCAGTGAACAGCAGGGGGCGGGTCACTATGGCTACACCTTC.